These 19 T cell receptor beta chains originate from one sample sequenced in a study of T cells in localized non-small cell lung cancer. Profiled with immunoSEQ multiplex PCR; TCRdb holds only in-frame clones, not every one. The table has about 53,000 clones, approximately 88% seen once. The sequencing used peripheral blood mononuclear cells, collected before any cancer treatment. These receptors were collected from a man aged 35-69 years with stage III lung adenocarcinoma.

The CDR3 reads CASSPLTSSGDEQYF. The CDR3 DNA is TGTGCCAGCAGCCCCCTGACCTCTTCAGGCGACGAGCAGTACTTC. The rearrangement uses TRBV7-8 and TRBJ2-7; D unclear. This CDR3 comprises 15 residues. Per germline, CDR1 SGHVS and CDR2 FQNEAQ. V shed 5 bases and J shed 5 bases, with 19 bases lying between them.

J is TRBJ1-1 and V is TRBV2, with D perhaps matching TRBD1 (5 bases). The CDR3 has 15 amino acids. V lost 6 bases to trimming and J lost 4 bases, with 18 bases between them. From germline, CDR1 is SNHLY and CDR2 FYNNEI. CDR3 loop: CASRGSTGVGTEAFF. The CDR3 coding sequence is TGTGCCAGCAGGGGTTCCACGGGGGTTGGCACTGAAGCTTTCTTT.

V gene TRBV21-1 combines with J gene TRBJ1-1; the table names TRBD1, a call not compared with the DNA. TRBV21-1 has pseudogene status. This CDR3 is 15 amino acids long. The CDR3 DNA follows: TGTGCCAGCAGCAATAACCTTGGCAGGGACACCGAAGCTTTCTTT. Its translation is CASSNNLGRDTEAFF.

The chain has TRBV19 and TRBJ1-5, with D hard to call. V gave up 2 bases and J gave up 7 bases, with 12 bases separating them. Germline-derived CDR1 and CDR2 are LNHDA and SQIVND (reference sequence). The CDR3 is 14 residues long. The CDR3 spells CASSITGEEQPQHF. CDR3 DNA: TGTGCCAGTAGTATAACGGGAGAGGAGCAGCCCCAGCATTTT. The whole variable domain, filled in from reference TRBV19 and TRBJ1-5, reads DGGITQSPKYLFRKEGQNVTLSCEQNLNHDAMYWYRQDPGQGLRLIYYSQIVNDFQKGDIAEGYSVSREKKESFPLTVTSAQKNPTAFYLCASSITGEEQPQHFGDGTRLSIL.

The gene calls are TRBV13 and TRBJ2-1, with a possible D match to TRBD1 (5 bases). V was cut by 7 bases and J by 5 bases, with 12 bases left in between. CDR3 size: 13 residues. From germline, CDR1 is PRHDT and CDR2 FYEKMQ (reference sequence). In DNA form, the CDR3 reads TGTGCCAGCACCGAAGGGGCGCACAATGAGCAGTTCTTC. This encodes CASTEGAHNEQFF.

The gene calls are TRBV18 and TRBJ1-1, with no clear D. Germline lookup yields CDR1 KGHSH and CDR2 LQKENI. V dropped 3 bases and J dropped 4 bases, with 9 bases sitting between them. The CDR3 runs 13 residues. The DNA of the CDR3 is TGTGCCAGCTCACCTCCGATGGGCACTGAAGCTTTCTTT. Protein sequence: CASSPPMGTEAFF.

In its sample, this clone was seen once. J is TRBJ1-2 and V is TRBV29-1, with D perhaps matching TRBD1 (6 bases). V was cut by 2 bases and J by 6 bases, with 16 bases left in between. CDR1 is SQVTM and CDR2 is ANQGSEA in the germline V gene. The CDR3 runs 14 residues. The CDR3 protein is CSVEMSWQGNGYTF. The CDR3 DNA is TGCAGCGTTGAAATGTCCTGGCAGGGGAATGGCTACACCTTC.

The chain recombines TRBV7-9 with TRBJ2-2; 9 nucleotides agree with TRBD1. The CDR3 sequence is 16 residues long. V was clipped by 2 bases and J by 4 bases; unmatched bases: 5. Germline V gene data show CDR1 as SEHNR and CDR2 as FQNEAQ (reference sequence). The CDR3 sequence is CASSLSGTGSTGELFF. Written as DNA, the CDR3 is TGTGCCAGCAGCTTATCCGGGACAGGGTCCACCGGGGAGCTGTTTTTT. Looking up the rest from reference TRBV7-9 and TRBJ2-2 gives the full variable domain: DTGVSQNPRHKITKRGQNVTFRCDPISEHNRLYWYRQTLGQGPEFLTYFQNEAQLEKSRLLSDRFSAERPKGSFSTLEIQRTEQGDSAMYLCASSLSGTGSTGELFFGEGSRLTVL.

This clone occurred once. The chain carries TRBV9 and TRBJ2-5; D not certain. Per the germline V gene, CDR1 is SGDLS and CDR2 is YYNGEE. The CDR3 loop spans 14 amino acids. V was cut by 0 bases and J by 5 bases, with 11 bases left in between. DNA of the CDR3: TGTGCCAGCAGCGTAGGTCCCGACCCGGAGACCCAGTACTTC. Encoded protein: CASSVGPDPETQYF. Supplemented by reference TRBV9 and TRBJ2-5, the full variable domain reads DSGVTQTPKHLITATGQRVTLRCSPRSGDLSVYWYQQSLDQGLQFLIQYYNGEERAKGNILERFSAQQFPDLHSELNLSSLELGDSALYFCASSVGPDPETQYFGPGTRLLVL.

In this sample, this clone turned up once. CDR3 DNA: TGTGCCAGTAGCGAGACACGGGCTTACACTGAAGCTTTCTTT. Its translation: CASSETRAYTEAFF. This chain connects TRBV19 to TRBJ1-1; no definite D call. The germline gives CDR1 LNHDA, CDR2 SQIVND (reference sequence). The CDR3 is 14 residues long. Trimming removed 6 bases at V and 3 bases at J, with 14 bases between. Full variable domain (remainder filled in from reference TRBV19 and TRBJ1-1): DGGITQSPKYLFRKEGQNVTLSCEQNLNHDAMYWYRQDPGQGLRLIYYSQIVNDFQKGDIAEGYSVSREKKESFPLTVTSAQKNPTAFYLCASSETRAYTEAFFGQGTRLTVV.

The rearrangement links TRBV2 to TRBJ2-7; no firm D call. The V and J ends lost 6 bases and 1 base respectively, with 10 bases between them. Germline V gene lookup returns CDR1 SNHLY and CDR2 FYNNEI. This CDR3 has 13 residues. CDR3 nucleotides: TGTGCCAGCAGCCGAGGCCCATCCTACGAGCAGTACTTC. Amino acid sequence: CASSRGPSYEQYF.

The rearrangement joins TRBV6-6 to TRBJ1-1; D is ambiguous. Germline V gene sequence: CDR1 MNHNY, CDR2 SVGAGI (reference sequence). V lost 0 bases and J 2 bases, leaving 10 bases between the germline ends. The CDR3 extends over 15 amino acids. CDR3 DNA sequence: TGTGCCAGCAGTTACTCCTTACAGAGAAACACTGAAGCTTTCTTT. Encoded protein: CASSYSLQRNTEAFF.

CDR3 in amino acids: CASSERTAEAQHF. DNA for the CDR3: TGTGCCAGCAGTGAAAGGACTGCCGAGGCCCAGCATTTT. V usage is TRBV6-1 and J usage is TRBJ1-5; no reliable D call. The V gene's germline CDR1 is MNHNS and CDR2 SASEGT. The length of the CDR3 is 13 residues. Trimming pared 2 bases from V and 11 bases from J, leaving 13 bases between.

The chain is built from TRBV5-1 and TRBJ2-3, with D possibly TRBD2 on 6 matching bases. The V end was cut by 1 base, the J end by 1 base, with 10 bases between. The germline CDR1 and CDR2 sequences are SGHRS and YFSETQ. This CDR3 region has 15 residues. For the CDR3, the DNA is TGCGCCAGCAGCTTGCAGGGAGGCGGCACAGATACGCAGTATTTT. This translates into CASSLQGGGTDTQYF.

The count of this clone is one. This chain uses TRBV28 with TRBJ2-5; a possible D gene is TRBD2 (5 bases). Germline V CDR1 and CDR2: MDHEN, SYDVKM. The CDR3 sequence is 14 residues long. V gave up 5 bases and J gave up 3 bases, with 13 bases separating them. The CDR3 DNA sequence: TGTGCCAGCAGTCTAGCTCGGCCAGAAGAGACCCAGTACTTC. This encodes CASSLARPEETQYF.

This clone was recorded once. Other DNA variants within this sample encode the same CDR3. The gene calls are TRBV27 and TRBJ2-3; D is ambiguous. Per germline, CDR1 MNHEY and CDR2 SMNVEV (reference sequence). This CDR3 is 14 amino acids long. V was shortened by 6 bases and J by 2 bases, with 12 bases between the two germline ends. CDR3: CASSLSSPTDTQYF. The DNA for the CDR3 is TGTGCCAGCAGCCTTTCTTCGCCCACAGATACGCAGTATTTT.

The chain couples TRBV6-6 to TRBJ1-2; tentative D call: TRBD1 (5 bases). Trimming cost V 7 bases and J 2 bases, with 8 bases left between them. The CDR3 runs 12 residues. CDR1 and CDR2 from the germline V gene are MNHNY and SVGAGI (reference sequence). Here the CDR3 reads CASIGGNYGYTF. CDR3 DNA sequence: TGTGCCAGCATCGGGGGGAACTATGGCTACACCTTC.

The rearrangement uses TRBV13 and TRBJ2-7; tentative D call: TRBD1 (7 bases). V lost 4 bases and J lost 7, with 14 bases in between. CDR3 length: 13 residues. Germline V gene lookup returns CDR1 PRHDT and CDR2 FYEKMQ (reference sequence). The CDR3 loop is CASSSGQGGEQYF. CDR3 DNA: TGTGCCAGCAGCTCCGGGCAGGGGGGTGAGCAGTACTTC.

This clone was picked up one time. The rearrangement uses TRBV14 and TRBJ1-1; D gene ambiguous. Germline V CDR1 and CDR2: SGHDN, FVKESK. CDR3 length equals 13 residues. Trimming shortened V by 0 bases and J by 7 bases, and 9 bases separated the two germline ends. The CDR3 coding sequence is TGTGCCAGCAGCCAAGATTCCCTGTTTGAAGCTTTCTTT. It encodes CASSQDSLFEAFF.